This note documents a single T cell receptor (beta chain) sequence. Antigen specificity is unknown. This sample is drawn from a study of T-cell memory formation after mild COVID-19. Findings of the study overall: Proof of SARS-CoV-2 specificity was absent for the second-wave clones that crested on day 37. Shrinking CD4+ clones resided mostly in CM and EM, and CD8+ ones in EMRA. The finding that pre-infection memory included some responding clones suggested that cross-reactive memory joined.

J gave up 4 bases and V 0 bases, and 3 bases lay outside the gene matches. CDR3 length: 15 amino acids. Germline V gene data show CDR1 as SGHRS and CDR2 as YFSETQ. TCRdb ran MiXCR on the 5' RACE reads and lists one entry per CDR3 protein. The sample contains under 650,000 distinct CDR3 sequences, 18% of which appear only once. What was sequenced was PBMCs or a T cell subset sorted from them (not recorded which). The gene calls are TRBV5-1 and TRBJ2-2; the match to TRBD2 covers 7 bases. This sequence was found in an adult woman who had mild COVID-19 (a few samples of this study predate the infection). Cell type and time point are not known. The CDR3 region has the DNA TGCGCCAGCAGCTTGGCCCCTAGCGGCACCGGGGAGCTGTTTTTT. Translating it yields CASSLAPSGTGELFF.